The rows below give T cell receptor beta chains drawn from one sample of a study of blood T cell repertoires in COVID-19. Sequencing was performed with immunoSEQ multiplex PCR; in TCRdb, only in-frame clones are kept and a portion is missing. Found here are 130,000 to 150,000 clones, around 90% of them singletons; the top ten hold about 2%. Sample: peripheral blood. Receptors were obtained from a man in his 70s with acute or convalescent COVID-19. CDR3s leave out the opening cysteine and the closing phenylalanine or tryptophan.

cdr3_length v_call cdr3_aa
12 TRBV5-1 ASSPREGEDIQY
17 TRBV3-1/TRBV3-2 ASSQDLWTGRLNTGELF
12 TRBV7-9 ASSMTVSYNEQF
13 TRBV4-2 ASSQEEGLDSPLH
13 TRBV7-9 ASSLGLRRVDEQF
12 TRBV27 ASTTWTGGSGYT
11 TRBV5-4 ASSGMGTDTQY
10 TRBV12-5 ASGKGVQPQH
11 TRBV28 ASRKGLREKLF
14 TRBV6-2/TRBV6-3 ASSYSRTGGNYGYT
9 TRBV20-1 SASWGREQY
13 TRBV5-6 ASRGGLSSYNEQF
11 TRBV11-2 ASRTGNLYEQY
11 TRBV12-3/TRBV12-4 ASSSGVESPLH
14 TRBV30 AWSTLGAGVYNEQF
12 TRBV27 ASSWRAGGDEQF
12 TRBV28 ASSLMGRGDGYT
13 TRBV25-1 ASSEDRGGWEKLF